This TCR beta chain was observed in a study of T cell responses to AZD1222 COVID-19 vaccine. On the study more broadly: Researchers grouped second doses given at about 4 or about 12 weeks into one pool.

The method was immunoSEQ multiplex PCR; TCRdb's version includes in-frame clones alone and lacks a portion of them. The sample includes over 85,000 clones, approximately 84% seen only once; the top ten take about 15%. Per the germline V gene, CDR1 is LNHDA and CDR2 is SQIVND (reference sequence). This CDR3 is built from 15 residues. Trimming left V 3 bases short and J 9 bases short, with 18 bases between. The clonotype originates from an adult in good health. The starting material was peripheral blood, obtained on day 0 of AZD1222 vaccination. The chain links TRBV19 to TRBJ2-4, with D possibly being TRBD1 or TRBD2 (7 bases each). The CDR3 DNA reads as TGTGCCAGTAGTATGGGAGGGGGCGAGGTTATCATTCAGTACTTC. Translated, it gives CASSMGGGEVIIQYF.